The 26 T cell receptor beta chains below all came from one sample that was sequenced in a study of graft-versus-host responses after intestinal transplantation. Lymphocytes (intraepithelial and lamina propria) were released by processing the graft tissue. Repertoires were generated with immunoSEQ multiplex PCR, while TCRdb's copy carries only in-frame clones and drops some. The sample holds about 15,000 clones; roughly 70% are singletons and the top ten take about 23%. The input for sequencing was ileum tissue, taken around 700 days after intestinal transplantation. The receptor set was obtained from a human patient who received an intestinal transplant, so some T cells may come from the graft donor.

The J gene is TRBJ1-1, the V gene TRBV5-4; D ambiguous. V was shortened by 0 bases and J by 1 base, with 4 bases between the two germline ends. The CDR3 sequence is 13 residues long. Germline-derived CDR1 and CDR2 are SGHNT and YYREEE (reference sequence). In DNA, the CDR3 is TGTGCCAGCAGCTTGGAACCGAACACTGAAGCTTTCTTT. This translates into CASSLEPNTEAFF.

This chain connects TRBV25-1 to TRBJ2-1; 8 bases line up with TRBD2. The V and J ends lost 6 bases and 15 bases, in that order; junction bases with no gene match: 10. Germline assignment: CDR1 MGHDK and CDR2 SYGVNS. CDR3 size: 12 residues. The CDR3 region has the DNA TGTGCCAGCAGAGGATTTAGCGGGACGTGGTTCTTC. Its protein product is CASRGFSGTWFF.

The CDR3 DNA follows: TGTGCCAGCAGCTTAGATGGGGGAAACAATCAGCCCCAGCATTTT. Its translation: CASSLDGGNNQPQHF. The rearrangement joins TRBV11-2 to TRBJ1-5; perhaps TRBD1 as D (5 bases). In germline, CDR1 is SGHAT, CDR2 FQNNGV. There are 15 residues in the CDR3. V was clipped by 0 bases and J by 3 bases, with 9 bases between them.

This clone appeared once. The chain has TRBV30 and TRBJ1-2; no clear D. Between the trimmed V and J ends, which lost 0 bases and 4 bases, there was a span of 15 bases. Germline CDR1 GTSNPN, CDR2 SVGIG (reference sequence). CDR3 length: 15 amino acids. The CDR3: CAWSVIEGLGYGYTF. CDR3 in DNA: TGTGCCTGGAGTGTAATTGAGGGCTTGGGCTATGGCTACACCTTC.

This clone was detected only once. The gene calls are TRBV30 and TRBJ1-4; D may be TRBD1 (6 bases). This CDR3 has 14 residues. The germline V and J ends were trimmed by 3 bases and 8 bases, with 16 bases remaining between them. CDR1 GTSNPN and CDR2 SVGIG come from the germline V gene (reference sequence). In DNA form, the CDR3 reads TGTGCCTGGAGCGGGACACCGTCAGGGGAAAAACTGTTTTTT. Its protein product is CAWSGTPSGEKLFF.

J is TRBJ1-4 and V is TRBV11-2; 7 bases align to TRBD1. V trimming: 5 bases; J trimming: 0 bases; junction bases outside the gene matches: 9. The CDR3 is 17 residues long. CDR1 and CDR2 from the germline V gene are SGHAT and FQNNGV. The CDR3 protein is CASSPRAGTATNEKLFF. The CDR3, as DNA: TGTGCCAGCAGCCCCCGAGCGGGGACAGCAACTAATGAAAAACTGTTTTTT.

J is TRBJ2-7 and V is TRBV4-1, with D possibly TRBD1 on 5 matching bases. The V end lost 2 bases, the J end lost 4 bases, and 15 bases lay between the germline ends. The CDR3 is 15 residues long. Germline V gene lookup returns CDR1 MGHRA and CDR2 YSYEKL. In DNA, the CDR3 is TGCGCCAGCAGCCAAACACCCACAGGCGTGTACGAGCAGTACTTC. This gives the protein CASSQTPTGVYEQYF.

The V gene is TRBV7-9, the J gene TRBJ2-3, with D tentatively TRBD1 (7 bases). V was trimmed by 4 bases and J by 4 bases, leaving 27 bases between them. Germline-derived CDR1 and CDR2 are SEHNR and FQNEAQ (reference sequence). This CDR3 is 19 amino acids long. Written as DNA, the CDR3 is TGTGCCAGCAGCTCGATCCCGACAGGGTATAGCGGTGGGCCAGATACGCAGTATTTT. Translating it yields CASSSIPTGYSGGPDTQYF.

V and J are TRBV10-3 and TRBJ2-7, with TRBD1 matching 8 bases. CDR3 length equals 16 residues. CDR1 ENHRY and CDR2 SYGVKD come from the germline V gene. V lost 7 bases to trimming and J lost 0 bases; unmatched junction nucleotides: 11. This chain's CDR3 is CAITTRQGTSSYEQYF. The CDR3, as DNA: TGTGCCATCACTACTAGACAGGGGACCTCCTCCTACGAGCAGTACTTC.

This clone has more than one count but fewer than ten. The chain is built from TRBV4-1 and TRBJ2-1, with 10 bases matching TRBD2. The CDR3 extends over 18 amino acids. Germline CDR1 MGHRA, CDR2 YSYEKL. V shed 3 bases and J 5 bases; nucleotides not matched to a gene: 13. Here the CDR3 reads CASSHPHALAGAHNEQFF. The CDR3 DNA follows: TGCGCCAGCAGCCACCCCCATGCCCTAGCGGGGGCCCACAATGAGCAGTTCTTC.

J is TRBJ1-2 and V is TRBV6-5; D unresolved. The CDR3 runs to 14 residues. Trimming cost V 5 bases and J 8 bases, with 18 bases left between them. Germline CDR1 and CDR2: MNHEY and SVGAGI. As DNA, the CDR3 is TGTGCCAGCAGTGAAAGGATTGAAGGGAAAGGCTACACCTTC. It specifies CASSERIEGKGYTF.

The chain recombines TRBV6-5 with TRBJ1-3, with 7 bases fitting TRBD1. The V gene's germline CDR1 is MNHEY and CDR2 SVGAGI. CDR3 length: 14 residues. The ends lost 6 bases at V and 0 bases at J; junction bases unmatched: 2. The DNA for the CDR3 is TGTGCCAGCAGCGGGACAGACTCTGGAAACACCATATATTTT. Translating it yields CASSGTDSGNTIYF.

The chain employs TRBV8-2 and TRBJ2-6; the table's D call TRBD2 went unverified against the DNA. TRBV8-2 is a pseudogene. The length of the CDR3 is 17 residues. Written as DNA, the CDR3 is TGTGGCAGGAGGGAGAAGATAACACAAAGTCGGGCCAACGTCCTGACTTTC. Translation gives CGRREKITQSRANVLTF.

The J gene is TRBJ2-4, the V gene TRBV10-1, with D perhaps matching TRBD1 (6 bases). CDR3 size: 12 residues. Germline CDR1 is WNHNN and CDR2 is SYGVQD (reference sequence). Trimming shortened V by 3 bases and J by 13 bases, and 13 bases separated the two germline ends. DNA for the CDR3: TGCGCCAGCAGTGATTTACAGGGAAGGCAGTACTTC. This gives the protein CASSDLQGRQYF.

This clone was observed a handful of times. The CDR3, as DNA: TGTGCCAGTAGGGACGGTGGGAGCTCCTATAATTCACCCCTCCACTTT. Amino acid sequence: CASRDGGSSYNSPLHF. This sequence joins TRBV19 and TRBJ1-6; no clear D. The germline gives CDR1 LNHDA, CDR2 SQIVND (reference sequence). The CDR3 runs to 16 residues. Trimming stripped 6 bases from V and 0 bases from J, with 12 bases between.

V gene TRBV2 combines with J gene TRBJ2-3; TRBD2 matches at 8 bases. J was trimmed by 1 base and V by 5 bases; bases with no gene match: 5. The CDR3 contains 15 residues. Germline V gives CDR1 SNHLY, CDR2 FYNNEI. CDR3 bases: TGTGCCAGCAGTAGACCGGGGGGGGGCACAGATACGCAGTATTTT. Translation: CASSRPGGGTDTQYF. Full variable domain (rest looked up from reference TRBV2 and TRBJ2-3): EPEVTQTPSHQVTQMGQEVILRCVPISNHLYFYWYRQILGQKVEFLVSFYNNEISEKSEIFDDQFSVERPDGSNFTLKIRSTKLEDSAMYFCASSRPGGGTDTQYFGPGTRLTVL.

This rearrangement joins TRBV6-5 to TRBJ1-6; the D is unclear. Trimming took 8 bases from V and 7 from J, leaving 15 bases between them. This CDR3 is 14 amino acids long. Germline CDR1 reads MNHEY; CDR2 reads SVGAGI. The CDR3 spells CASALGRRNSPLHF. The CDR3 DNA follows: TGTGCCAGCGCCCTCGGACGACGGAATTCACCCCTCCACTTT.

This clone is termed medium-sized. The chain combines TRBV7-2 with TRBJ1-6, with D maybe TRBD1 (5 bases). Germline-derived CDR1 and CDR2 are SGHTA and FQGNSA. Trimming took 1 base from V and 4 from J, leaving 8 bases between them. The CDR3 has 15 amino acids. CDR3 DNA: TGTGCCAGCAGCTTAGGGGAGGGGTATAATTCACCCCTCCACTTT. Encoded protein: CASSLGEGYNSPLHF.

The gene calls are TRBV28 and TRBJ1-2; 7 nucleotides line up with TRBD1. Germline loops: CDR1 MDHEN, CDR2 SYDVKM. V lost 6 bases, J lost 5 bases, and 9 bases stayed unmatched. The CDR3 extends over 14 amino acids. DNA for the CDR3: TGTGCCAGCAGCTTAGCAGGCAGGGGGTATGGCTACACCTTC. Translation gives CASSLAGRGYGYTF.

Of note for this clone: The sample contains more than one DNA sequence encoding this CDR3. The chain employs TRBV5-6 and TRBJ1-5; D may be TRBD1 (5 bases). Per the germline V gene, CDR1 is SGHDT and CDR2 is YYEEEE. This CDR3 spans 17 amino acids. V was shortened by 5 bases and J by 2 bases, with 20 bases between the two germline ends. This CDR3 is CASSRRQGENRNQPQHF. In DNA, the CDR3 is TGTGCCAGCAGTCGGCGGCAGGGTGAGAATCGCAATCAGCCCCAGCATTTT.

The gene calls are TRBV5-1 and TRBJ2-5; TRBD1 might be the D (5 bases). The CDR3 sequence is 13 residues long. Trimming pared 0 bases from V and 11 bases from J, leaving 14 bases between. Germline V gene sequence: CDR1 SGHRS, CDR2 YFSETQ. The CDR3 nucleotides are TGCGCCAGCAGCTTGGCAGGGAACTACGGGCAGTACTTC. Its protein product is CASSLAGNYGQYF.

The V and J genes are TRBV10-2 and TRBJ2-7, with D perhaps TRBD1 (6 bases). The CDR3 covers 14 residues. Germline V gene data show CDR1 as WSHSY and CDR2 as SAAADI. V was clipped by 2 bases and J by 2 bases, with 10 bases between them. The CDR3, as DNA: TGCGCCAGCAGTGAGACAAGGACAGCCTACGAGCAGTACTTC. This gives the protein CASSETRTAYEQYF.

The chain uses TRBV30 and TRBJ1-5, with a possible D match to TRBD1 (5 bases). There are 14 residues in the CDR3. Germline CDR1 reads GTSNPN; CDR2 reads SVGIG (reference sequence). V was pared by 1 base and J by 5 bases, with 12 bases between. In nucleotides, the CDR3 is TGTGCCTGGAGTGGGTGGGGAGGGGATCAGCCCCAGCATTTT. It is translated as CAWSGWGGDQPQHF.

The chain carries TRBV28 and TRBJ2-7, with 11 nucleotides matching TRBD2. CDR3 length: 17 amino acids. Germline V gene data show CDR1 as MDHEN and CDR2 as SYDVKM. J lost 4 bases, V lost 5 bases, and 13 bases had no gene match. In DNA, the CDR3 is TGTGCCAGCAGTCCCGGTCTAGCGGGAGGTGTCGGGTACGAGCAGTACTTC. It is translated as CASSPGLAGGVGYEQYF.

V and J are TRBV30 and TRBJ2-7; D is perhaps TRBD1 or TRBD2 (5 bases each). The CDR3 contains 13 residues. Trimming removed 5 bases at V and 1 base at J, with 12 bases between. Germline CDR1 is GTSNPN and CDR2 is SVGIG (reference sequence). The CDR3 protein is CAWGGRGSYEQYF. Here the CDR3 DNA reads TGTGCCTGGGGGGGTAGAGGTTCCTACGAGCAGTACTTC.

This clone is labeled as medium-sized. This rearrangement joins TRBV19 to TRBJ1-3; TRBD1 might be the D (5 bases). In germline, CDR1 is LNHDA, CDR2 SQIVND (reference sequence). V was cut by 5 bases and J by 1 base, with 15 bases left in between. This CDR3 contains 16 residues. The CDR3 here is CASSEGRTLSGNTIYF. In DNA, the CDR3 is TGTGCCAGTAGTGAAGGACGGACACTTTCTGGAAACACCATATATTTT.